These 10 T cell receptor beta chains originate from one sample sequenced in a study of CD8 T cells in Susac syndrome. Reverse transcription of roughly 0.45 to 1 ug RNA was performed with random hexamers. TCRdb reanalysed the immunoSEQ multiplex PCR reads using MiXCR and keeps one entry per CDR3 protein. Seen here are under 200,000 distinct CDR3 sequences, approximately 95% observed once, and the top ten hold less than 0.2%. Sample: CD8+ T cells from PBMCs. All receptors derive from a human donor with multiple sclerosis.

CDR3 nucleotides: TGCAGCGCCGGGACAGGGGGTGGCTATGGCTACACCTTC. Protein: CSAGTGGGYGYTF. The V call is TRBV29-1, the J call TRBJ1-2; TRBD1 aligns across 11 bases. Germline V CDR1 and CDR2: SQVTM, ANQGSEA. The CDR3 has 13 residues. V shed 7 bases, J shed 4 bases, and the junction held 5 bases outside the gene matches.

This sequence joins TRBV9 and TRBJ2-1; D may be TRBD2 (5 bases). V was shortened by 5 bases and J by 7 bases, with 13 bases between the two germline ends. The CDR3 covers 13 residues. Germline-derived CDR1 and CDR2 are SGDLS and YYNGEE. CDR3 nucleotides: TGTGCCAGCAGGCCGTGGTCGGGGAATGAGCAGTTCTTC. Encoded protein: CASRPWSGNEQFF.

The J gene is TRBJ2-1, the V gene TRBV15; D call uncertain. The germline V gene has CDR1 LNHNV and CDR2 YYDKDF (reference sequence). CDR3 size: 15 residues. Trimming shortened V by 5 bases and J by 6 bases, and 17 bases separated the two germline ends. The CDR3 DNA sequence: TGTGCCACCAGCGCCGATTTTATACTCGGCAATGAGCAGTTCTTC. Protein sequence: CATSADFILGNEQFF.

This chain uses TRBV7-9 with TRBJ2-7; D is unclear. This CDR3 is built from 14 residues. Germline V CDR1 and CDR2: SEHNR, FQNEAQ (reference sequence). V dropped 0 bases and J dropped 5 bases, with 11 bases sitting between them. CDR3 loop: CASSLAERRDEQYF. In nucleotides, the CDR3 is TGTGCCAGCAGCTTAGCAGAGAGGCGAGACGAGCAGTACTTC.

The chain joins TRBV20-1 to TRBJ2-1, with a weak D call TRBD2 (5 bases). The CDR3 contains 14 residues. Germline V gene lookup returns CDR1 DFQATT and CDR2 SNEGSKA (reference sequence). The V gene lost 5 bases and the J gene lost 6 bases, with 17 bases spanning the gap. The CDR3 region is CSAGETETSNEQFF. CDR3 sequence (DNA): TGCAGTGCTGGGGAGACCGAAACTTCCAATGAGCAGTTCTTC.

The CDR3 bases are TGTGCCAGTCTGGGACGGTTGGGGGACATTCAGTACTTC. Protein: CASLGRLGDIQYF. The genes are TRBV11-2 and TRBJ2-4; D may correspond to TRBD1 or TRBD2 (5 bases each). The germline V and J ends were trimmed by 9 bases and 8 bases, with 17 bases remaining between them. Germline V gene data show CDR1 as SGHAT and CDR2 as FQNNGV. CDR3 length: 13 amino acids.

The J gene is TRBJ1-1, the V gene TRBV19; D is undetermined. This CDR3 contains 14 residues. Per germline, CDR1 LNHDA and CDR2 SQIVND (reference sequence). Trimming removed 0 bases at V and 10 bases at J, with 15 bases between. The CDR3, as DNA: TGTGCCAGTAGTATAGATCCGGGAGGGTTTGGAGCTTTCTTT. Protein product: CASSIDPGGFGAFF.

The chain employs TRBV2 and TRBJ1-1; D perhaps matches TRBD1 (5 bases). CDR3 length: 12 amino acids. Trimming cost V 8 bases and J 8 bases, with 15 bases left between them. Germline V lookup: CDR1 SNHLY, CDR2 FYNNEI. The CDR3: CASLGGSREAFF. Here the CDR3 DNA reads TGTGCCAGCCTGGGGGGGTCTAGGGAAGCTTTCTTT.

The rearrangement uses TRBV7-9 and TRBJ1-2; D not resolved. Trimming stripped 1 base from V and 8 bases from J, with 17 bases between. Looked up from germline, CDR1 is SEHNR and CDR2 is FQNEAQ (reference sequence). The CDR3 totals 15 residues. CDR3 bases: TGTGCCAGCAGCTTAGAAGGTGGATCCCGGCAGGGCTACACCTTC. It yields the protein CASSLEGGSRQGYTF. Full variable domain (missing parts from reference TRBV7-9 and TRBJ1-2): DTGVSQNPRHKITKRGQNVTFRCDPISEHNRLYWYRQTLGQGPEFLTYFQNEAQLEKSRLLSDRFSAERPKGSFSTLEIQRTEQGDSAMYLCASSLEGGSRQGYTFGSGTRLTVV.

This chain uses TRBV30 with TRBJ2-6; D might be TRBD1 (5 bases). V shed 3 bases and J shed 4 bases, with 16 bases lying between them. There are 16 residues in the CDR3. In germline, CDR1 is GTSNPN, CDR2 SVGIG (reference sequence). The CDR3 DNA is TGTGCCTGGAGGACCTCAGGGTCTTTCGGGGCCAACGTCCTGACTTTC. It is translated as CAWRTSGSFGANVLTF.